The 23 T cell receptor beta chains in this list originate from one sample, sequenced in a study of OX40 agonist ivuxolimab in advanced cancers. TCRdb's copy holds only in-frame clones and misses some; the assay was immunoSEQ multiplex PCR. The table includes about 74,000 clones, less than 90% detected once. Here the sequenced sample was CD4+ or CD8+ T cells sorted from blood, taken in a trial of the OX40 agonist ivuxolimab. The receptors derive from an adult with an advanced solid tumor such as melanoma, head and neck, liver or kidney cancer.

V usage is TRBV6-5 and J usage is TRBJ1-2; maybe TRBD1 (5 bases). This CDR3 is 13 amino acids long. Germline V lookup: CDR1 MNHEY, CDR2 SVGAGI. Deletions cut 0 bases from V and 6 bases from J, with 8 bases between. The CDR3 region has the DNA TGTGCCAGCAGTTACTCTAGAGGGGATGGCTACACCTTC. Its translation: CASSYSRGDGYTF.

This rearrangement joins TRBV6-6 to TRBJ2-3, with D unclear. Deletions cut 7 bases from V and 6 bases from J, with 14 bases between. The length of the CDR3 is 13 residues. Germline values: CDR1 MNHNY, CDR2 SVGAGI (reference sequence). The CDR3 region is CASTSPSGDTQYF. In DNA form, the CDR3 reads TGTGCCAGCACGAGCCCCTCCGGGGATACGCAGTATTTT.

The rearrangement links TRBV19 to TRBJ2-7; D perhaps matches TRBD2 (7 bases). CDR3 length: 14 amino acids. V gave up 4 bases and J gave up 1 base, with 11 bases separating them. Germline V CDR1 and CDR2: LNHDA, SQIVND (reference sequence). The chain's CDR3 is CASSSGGDSYEQYF. CDR3 nucleotides: TGTGCCAGTAGTAGCGGGGGCGATTCCTACGAGCAGTACTTC.

The chain carries TRBV9 and TRBJ1-3, with D uncertain. Trimming removed 3 bases at V and 7 bases at J, with 17 bases between. Germline assignment: CDR1 SGDLS and CDR2 YYNGEE. CDR3 length equals 15 residues. The CDR3 sequence is CASSATTGRRNTIYF. DNA for the CDR3: TGTGCCAGCAGCGCCACTACCGGCAGGAGGAACACCATATATTTT.

The chain is built from TRBV7-9 and TRBJ2-5; no clear D gene. This CDR3 has 11 residues. The V and J ends lost 8 bases and 4 bases respectively, with 8 bases between them. Germline CDR1 SEHNR, CDR2 FQNEAQ (reference sequence). This chain's CDR3 is CASGKLETQYF. CDR3 nucleotides: TGTGCCAGCGGGAAATTAGAGACCCAGTACTTC.

The chain employs TRBV30 and TRBJ2-3, with 14 bases identical to TRBD2. The germline gives CDR1 GTSNPN, CDR2 SVGIG (reference sequence). Trimming cost V 3 bases and J 6 bases; bases outside gene matches: 8. The CDR3 extends over 16 amino acids. The CDR3 sequence is CAWSPGTSGSMDTQYF. In DNA, the CDR3 is TGTGCCTGGAGCCCCGGGACTAGCGGGAGTATGGATACGCAGTATTTT.

This chain connects TRBV19 to TRBJ1-5; 7 nucleotides align to TRBD1. Germline CDR1 is LNHDA and CDR2 is SQIVND (reference sequence). V lost 5 bases to trimming and J lost 1 base; unmatched junction nucleotides: 8. The CDR3 spans 16 residues. CDR3 amino acids: CASSLGTDPSNQPQHF. The CDR3, as DNA: TGTGCCAGTAGTCTCGGGACAGACCCCAGCAATCAGCCCCAGCATTTT. Full variable domain (missing parts from reference TRBV19 and TRBJ1-5): DGGITQSPKYLFRKEGQNVTLSCEQNLNHDAMYWYRQDPGQGLRLIYYSQIVNDFQKGDIAEGYSVSREKKESFPLTVTSAQKNPTAFYLCASSLGTDPSNQPQHFGDGTRLSIL.

The chain uses TRBV10-1 and TRBJ1-2; 7 nucleotides line up with TRBD1. Looked up from germline, CDR1 is WNHNN and CDR2 is SYGVQD (reference sequence). The CDR3 extends over 13 amino acids. V shed 4 bases and J 7 bases; nucleotides not matched to a gene: 6. CDR3 nucleotide sequence: TGCGCCAGCAGTGCTAGACAGGGAAGTGGCTACACCTTC. It is translated as CASSARQGSGYTF.

The gene calls are TRBV2 and TRBJ2-2, with a tentative D call TRBD2 (6 bases). With 6 bases removed from V and 4 bases from J, the gap between germline ends came to 18 bases. There are 16 residues in the CDR3. Germline lookup yields CDR1 SNHLY and CDR2 FYNNEI. This CDR3 is CASSREDSLVTGELFF. The CDR3 DNA is TGTGCCAGCAGCAGGGAGGACTCGCTGGTCACCGGGGAGCTGTTTTTT.

The chain uses TRBV27 and TRBJ2-3; 16 bases are shared with TRBD2. With V trimmed by 5 bases and J by 0 bases, 14 bases remained unmatched. This CDR3 is built from 21 residues. Germline CDR1 is MNHEY and CDR2 is SMNVEV (reference sequence). The CDR3 sequence is CASSLLPGTSGGDLSTDTQYF. CDR3 coding DNA: TGTGCCAGCAGTCTCCTTCCGGGGACTAGCGGGGGGGATCTCAGCACAGATACGCAGTATTTT.

Worth noting for this clone: Distinct nucleotide sequences in the sample also encode this CDR3. The rearrangement uses TRBV18 and TRBJ2-5; D not resolved. Germline CDR1 and CDR2: KGHSH and LQKENI. Trimming left V 0 bases short and J 5 bases short, with 7 bases between. The CDR3 is 13 residues long. As DNA, the CDR3 is TGTGCCAGCTCACCACCTGTGGGGGAGACCCAGTACTTC. Its protein is CASSPPVGETQYF.

The J gene is TRBJ2-2, the V gene TRBV19; D possibly corresponds to TRBD2 (6 bases). CDR3 length: 16 residues. V was trimmed by 6 bases and J by 2 bases, leaving 16 bases between them. CDR1 and CDR2 (germline): LNHDA, SQIVND (reference sequence). The CDR3 DNA follows: TGTGCCAGTAGGGGGAGGATGCCGGAAAACACCGGGGAGCTGTTTTTT. Translation: CASRGRMPENTGELFF.

The chain couples TRBV4-2 to TRBJ1-2; 8 bases are a match to TRBD1. The CDR3 covers 14 residues. Looked up from germline, CDR1 is LGHNA and CDR2 is YNFKEQ. V was clipped by 5 bases and J by 8 bases; unmatched bases: 10. The CDR3 DNA sequence: TGTGCCAGCAGCTTGGCCGGGACAGGTGAAGGCTACACCTTC. This encodes CASSLAGTGEGYTF.

The chain couples TRBV9 to TRBJ2-3; 10 bases are a match to TRBD2. Trimming at V came to 4 bases and at J to 0 bases, leaving 11 bases not matched to a gene. Germline V gene lookup returns CDR1 SGDLS and CDR2 YYNGEE. The CDR3 has 18 residues. The CDR3 here is CASSPSSGTSDSTDTQYF. Written as DNA, the CDR3 is TGTGCCAGCAGCCCTTCCTCCGGGACTAGCGACAGCACAGATACGCAGTATTTT. Together with reference TRBV9 and TRBJ2-3, the CDR3 gives the full variable domain: DSGVTQTPKHLITATGQRVTLRCSPRSGDLSVYWYQQSLDQGLQFLIQYYNGEERAKGNILERFSAQQFPDLHSELNLSSLELGDSALYFCASSPSSGTSDSTDTQYFGPGTRLTVL.

The chain uses TRBV6-1 and TRBJ1-5; 7 bases agree with TRBD1. Germline trimming cut 2 bases from V and 4 bases from J; bases unmatched to any gene: 2. The germline V gene encodes CDR1 MNHNS and CDR2 SASEGT. The CDR3 is 14 amino acids. In DNA form, the CDR3 reads TGTGCCAGCAGTGAAAACAGGGGAAATCAGCCCCAGCATTTT. It encodes CASSENRGNQPQHF.

The chain has TRBV7-3 and TRBJ2-5; 8 positions agree with TRBD2. The germline gives CDR1 SGHTA, CDR2 FQGTGA. This CDR3 spans 15 amino acids. Unmatched junction bases numbered 6, after V lost 1 base and J lost 5 bases. The CDR3 region has the DNA TGTGCCAGCAGCTTAATTGGACTAGCCGGGGAGACCCAGTACTTC. Amino acid sequence: CASSLIGLAGETQYF.

This chain uses TRBV19 with TRBJ1-1; the match to TRBD1 covers 8 bases. Germline V gene data show CDR1 as LNHDA and CDR2 as SQIVND (reference sequence). J gave up 11 bases and V 7 bases, and 12 bases lay outside the gene matches. The CDR3 is made up of 13 amino acids. The CDR3, as DNA: TGTGCCAGTACCCTTCAGACAGGGGCGGTGGCTTTCTTT. Residues: CASTLQTGAVAFF.

The rearrangement uses TRBV28 and TRBJ1-4; maybe TRBD1 (6 bases). Germline V CDR1 and CDR2: MDHEN, SYDVKM. V shed 6 bases and J shed 14 bases, with 13 bases lying between them. This CDR3 has 11 residues. The CDR3 loop reads CASSPGRGLFF. CDR3 nucleotide sequence: TGTGCCAGCAGCCCAGGGAGGGGGCTGTTTTTT.

The V gene is TRBV6-5, the J gene TRBJ1-1, with 7 bases matching TRBD1. With V trimmed by 5 bases and J by 5 bases, 11 bases remained unmatched. The CDR3 sequence is 15 residues long. Germline CDR1 MNHEY, CDR2 SVGAGI. The chain's CDR3 is CASSNQRTGRTEAFF. The DNA for the CDR3 is TGTGCCAGCAGTAACCAACGGACAGGTCGAACTGAAGCTTTCTTT.

The chain employs TRBV5-6 and TRBJ2-7; D is unclear. Trimming cost V 1 base and J 3 bases, with 8 bases left between them. Germline-derived CDR1 and CDR2 are SGHDT and YYEEEE. The CDR3 length is 13 residues. The CDR3 loop is CASSLKGFYEQYF. DNA for the CDR3: TGTGCCAGCAGCTTGAAGGGATTCTACGAGCAGTACTTC.

This clone has just a few counts. This sequence joins TRBV25-1 and TRBJ1-2, with D unresolved. CDR1 and CDR2 (germline): MGHDK, SYGVNS. Trimming left V 7 bases short and J 4 bases short, with 10 bases between. CDR3 length: 12 residues. CDR3 sequence (DNA): TGTGCCAGCAAAACGGAGGCCTATGGCTACACCTTC. It yields the protein CASKTEAYGYTF.

DNA for the CDR3: TGTGCCATCAGCCCCGGGACTAGCGGGTCCAATGAGCAGTTCTTC. Translating it yields CAISPGTSGSNEQFF. This sequence joins TRBV10-3 and TRBJ2-1, with 12 bases that match TRBD2. The CDR3 consists of 15 residues. With 6 bases clipped from V and 6 bases from J, the junction kept 6 bases outside the gene matches. CDR1 ENHRY and CDR2 SYGVKD come from the germline V gene.

The V and J genes are TRBV5-6 and TRBJ2-2; tentative D call: TRBD1 (6 bases). CDR3 length: 14 residues. V gave up 7 bases and J gave up 0 bases, with 10 bases separating them. CDR1 is SGHDT and CDR2 is YYEEEE in the germline V gene. The CDR3 DNA follows: TGTGCCAGCCGGGACAAGCCGAACACCGGGGAGCTGTTTTTT. This gives the protein CASRDKPNTGELFF.